This is a list of T cell receptor beta chains from one sample in a study of blood T cell repertoires in COVID-19. The repertoire was sequenced with immunoSEQ multiplex PCR; TCRdb's copy has only in-frame clones and lacks some. Counted here are 80,000 to 100,000 clones, around 88% occurring once; the ten biggest clones make up around 2%. Sequencing was done on a sample of peripheral blood. These receptors were collected from a man aged 50 to 60 with COVID-19, enrolled during active disease. Each CDR3 is given without its conserved first and last residue. The order of the fields is V gene, CDR3 length, CDR3 protein.

V: TRBV13; length: 11; CDR3: ASSHPSYGGYT
V: TRBV30; length: 15; CDR3: AWTGTGGATTNQPQH
V: TRBV19; length: 12; CDR3: ASSIRTGQDTQY
V: TRBV15; length: 13; CDR3: ATSRGGTGNTEAF
V: TRBV5-1; length: 16; CDR3: ASSLVQGGVNYNTEAF
V: TRBV4-3; length: 12; CDR3: ASSQDRGGYEQY
V: TRBV11-2; length: 10; CDR3: ASSLYTGELF
V: TRBV2; length: 13; CDR3: ASSVMRNSNQPQH
V: TRBV15; length: 12; CDR3: ATSRQGVGYEQY
V: TRBV30; length: 12; CDR3: AWSLRGGPYGYT
V: TRBV7-3; length: 11; CDR3: ASSPGLAGGWF
V: TRBV30; length: 10; CDR3: AWSLPNSPLH